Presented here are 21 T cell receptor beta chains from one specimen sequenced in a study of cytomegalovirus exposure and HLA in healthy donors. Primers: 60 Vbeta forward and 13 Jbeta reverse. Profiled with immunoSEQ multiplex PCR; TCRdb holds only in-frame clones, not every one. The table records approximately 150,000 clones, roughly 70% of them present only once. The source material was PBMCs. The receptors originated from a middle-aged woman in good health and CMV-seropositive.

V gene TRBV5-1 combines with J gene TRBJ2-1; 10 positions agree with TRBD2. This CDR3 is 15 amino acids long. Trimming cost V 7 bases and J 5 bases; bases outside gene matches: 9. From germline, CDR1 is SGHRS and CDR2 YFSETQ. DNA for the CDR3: TGCGCCAGCGTCCCTTTAGCGGGAGGAAACAATGAGCAGTTCTTC. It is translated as CASVPLAGGNNEQFF.

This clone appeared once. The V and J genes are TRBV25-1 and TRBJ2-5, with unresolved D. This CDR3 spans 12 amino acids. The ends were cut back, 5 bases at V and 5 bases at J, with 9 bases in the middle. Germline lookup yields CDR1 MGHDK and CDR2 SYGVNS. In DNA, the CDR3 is TGTGCCAGCAGTCTATCTCGGGAGACCCAGTACTTC. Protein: CASSLSRETQYF.

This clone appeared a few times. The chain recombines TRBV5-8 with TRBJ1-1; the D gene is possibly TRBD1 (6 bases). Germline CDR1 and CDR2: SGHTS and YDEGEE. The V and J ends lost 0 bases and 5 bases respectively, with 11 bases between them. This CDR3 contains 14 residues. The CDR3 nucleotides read TGTGCCAGCAGCTTGGGACAGGATCGGACTGAAGCTTTCTTT. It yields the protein CASSLGQDRTEAFF. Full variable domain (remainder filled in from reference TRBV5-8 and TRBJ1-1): EAGVTQSPTHLIKTRGQQATLRCSPISGHTSVYWYQQALGLGLQFLLWYDEGEERNRGNFPPRFSGRQFPNYSSELNVNALELEDSALYLCASSLGQDRTEAFFGQGTRLTVV.

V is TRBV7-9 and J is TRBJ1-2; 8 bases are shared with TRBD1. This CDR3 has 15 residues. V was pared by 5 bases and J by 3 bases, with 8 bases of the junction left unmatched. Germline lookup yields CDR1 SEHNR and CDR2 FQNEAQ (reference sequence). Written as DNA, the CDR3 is TGTGCCAGCAGCCCCTACGGACAGGGCCACTATGGCTACACCTTC. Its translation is CASSPYGQGHYGYTF.

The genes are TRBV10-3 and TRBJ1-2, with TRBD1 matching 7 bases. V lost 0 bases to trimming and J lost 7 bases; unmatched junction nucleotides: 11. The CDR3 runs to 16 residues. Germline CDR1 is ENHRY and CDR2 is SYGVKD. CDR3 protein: CAISESETGSPLGYTF. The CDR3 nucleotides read TGTGCCATCAGTGAGTCGGAGACAGGGTCCCCTCTTGGCTACACCTTC.

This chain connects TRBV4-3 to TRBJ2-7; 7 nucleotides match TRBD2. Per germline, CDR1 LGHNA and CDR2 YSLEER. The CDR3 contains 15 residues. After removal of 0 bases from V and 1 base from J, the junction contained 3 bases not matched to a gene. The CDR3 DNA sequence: TGCGCCAGCAGCCAAGAACGGACTAGTTCCTACGAGCAGTACTTC. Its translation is CASSQERTSSYEQYF.

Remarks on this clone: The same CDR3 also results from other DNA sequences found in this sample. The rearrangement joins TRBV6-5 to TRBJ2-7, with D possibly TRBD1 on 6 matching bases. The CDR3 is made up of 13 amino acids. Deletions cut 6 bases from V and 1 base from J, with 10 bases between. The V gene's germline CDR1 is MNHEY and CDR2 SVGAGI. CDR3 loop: CASRWDTSYEQYF. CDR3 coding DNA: TGTGCCAGCAGGTGGGACACATCCTACGAGCAGTACTTC.

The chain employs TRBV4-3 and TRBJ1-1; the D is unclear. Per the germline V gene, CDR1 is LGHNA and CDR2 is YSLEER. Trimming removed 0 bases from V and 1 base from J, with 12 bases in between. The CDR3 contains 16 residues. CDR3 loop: CASSQDRGIGNTEAFF. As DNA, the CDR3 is TGCGCCAGCAGCCAAGATCGGGGTATCGGGAACACTGAAGCTTTCTTT.

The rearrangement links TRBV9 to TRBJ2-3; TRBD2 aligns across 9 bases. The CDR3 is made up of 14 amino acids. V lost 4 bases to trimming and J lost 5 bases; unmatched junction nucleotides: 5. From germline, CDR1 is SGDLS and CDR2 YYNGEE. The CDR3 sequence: CASSPRTSEDTQYF. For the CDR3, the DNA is TGTGCCAGCAGCCCAAGGACTAGCGAAGATACGCAGTATTTT.

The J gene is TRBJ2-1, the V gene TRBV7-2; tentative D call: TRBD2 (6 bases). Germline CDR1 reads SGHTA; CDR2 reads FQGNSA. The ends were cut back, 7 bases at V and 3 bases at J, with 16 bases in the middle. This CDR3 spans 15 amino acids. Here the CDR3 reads CASILGAGHYNEQFF. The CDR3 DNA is TGTGCCAGCATCCTTGGGGCGGGGCACTACAATGAGCAGTTCTTC. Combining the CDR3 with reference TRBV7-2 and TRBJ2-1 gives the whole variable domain GAGVSQSPSNKVTEKGKDVELRCDPISGHTALYWYRQSLGQGLEFLIYFQGNSAPDKSGLPSDRFSAERTGGSVSTLTIQRTQQEDSAVYLCASILGAGHYNEQFFGPGTRLTVL.

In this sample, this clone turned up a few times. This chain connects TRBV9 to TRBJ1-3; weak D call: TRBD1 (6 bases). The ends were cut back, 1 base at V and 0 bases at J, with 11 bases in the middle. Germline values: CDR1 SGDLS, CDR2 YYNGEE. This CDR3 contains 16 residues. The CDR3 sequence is CASSVLGHSSGNTIYF. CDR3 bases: TGTGCCAGCAGCGTACTGGGACACAGCTCTGGAAACACCATATATTTT.

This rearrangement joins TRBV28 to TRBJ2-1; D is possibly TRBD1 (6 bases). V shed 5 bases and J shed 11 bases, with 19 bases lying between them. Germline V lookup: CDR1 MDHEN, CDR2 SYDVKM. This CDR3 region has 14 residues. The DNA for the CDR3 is TGTGCCAGCAGTCCCCGCGGCATGGGGGCTAAGCAGTTCTTC. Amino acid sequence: CASSPRGMGAKQFF.

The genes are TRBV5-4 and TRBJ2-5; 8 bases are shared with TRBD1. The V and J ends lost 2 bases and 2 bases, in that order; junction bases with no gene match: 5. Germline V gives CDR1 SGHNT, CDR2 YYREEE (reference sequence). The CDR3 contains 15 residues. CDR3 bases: TGTGCCAGCAGCTTACGGACAGGGCGGCAAGAGACCCAGTACTTC. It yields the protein CASSLRTGRQETQYF.

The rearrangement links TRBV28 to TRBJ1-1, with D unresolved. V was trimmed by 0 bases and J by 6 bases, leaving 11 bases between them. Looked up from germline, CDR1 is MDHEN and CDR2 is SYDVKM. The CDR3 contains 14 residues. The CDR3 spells CASSLWFGAPEAFF. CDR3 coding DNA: TGTGCCAGCAGTTTATGGTTCGGAGCCCCTGAAGCTTTCTTT.

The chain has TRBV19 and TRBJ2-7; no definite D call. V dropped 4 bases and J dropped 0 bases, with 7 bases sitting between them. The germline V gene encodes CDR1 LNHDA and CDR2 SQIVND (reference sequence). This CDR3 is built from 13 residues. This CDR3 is CASSSGRSYEQYF. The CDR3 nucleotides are TGTGCCAGTAGTAGCGGCCGCTCCTACGAGCAGTACTTC.

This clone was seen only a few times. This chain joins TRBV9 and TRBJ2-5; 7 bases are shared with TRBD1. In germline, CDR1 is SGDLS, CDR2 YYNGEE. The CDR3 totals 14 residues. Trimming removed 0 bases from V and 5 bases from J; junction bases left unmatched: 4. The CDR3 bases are TGTGCCAGCAGCGTAGCGGACAGGTCTGAGACCCAGTACTTC. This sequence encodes CASSVADRSETQYF.

The CDR3 nucleotides are TGCAGCGCAGAACAGGACAGTAGCTCCTACAATGAGCAGTTCTTC. This encodes CSAEQDSSSYNEQFF. V gene TRBV29-1 combines with J gene TRBJ2-1; D is perhaps TRBD1 (6 bases). Trimming pared 7 bases from V and 0 bases from J, leaving 16 bases between. The germline gives CDR1 SQVTM, CDR2 ANQGSEA. The CDR3 has 15 amino acids.

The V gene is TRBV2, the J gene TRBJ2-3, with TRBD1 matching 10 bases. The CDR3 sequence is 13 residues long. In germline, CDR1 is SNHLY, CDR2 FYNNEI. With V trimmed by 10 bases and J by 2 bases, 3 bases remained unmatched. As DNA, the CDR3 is TGTGCCACCGGGACAGGGGCCACAGATACGCAGTATTTT. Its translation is CATGTGATDTQYF.

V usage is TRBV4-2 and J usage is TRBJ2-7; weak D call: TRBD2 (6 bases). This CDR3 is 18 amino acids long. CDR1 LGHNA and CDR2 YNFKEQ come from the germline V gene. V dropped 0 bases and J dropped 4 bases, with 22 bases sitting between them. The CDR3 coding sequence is TGTGCCAGCAGCCAAGATTTAGGGGTCGCGGGAATGAAGTACGAGCAGTACTTC. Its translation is CASSQDLGVAGMKYEQYF.

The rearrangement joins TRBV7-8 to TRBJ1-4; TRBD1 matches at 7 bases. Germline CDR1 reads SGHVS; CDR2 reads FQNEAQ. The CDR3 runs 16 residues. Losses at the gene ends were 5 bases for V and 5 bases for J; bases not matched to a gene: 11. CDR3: CASSGGMTGNNEKLFF. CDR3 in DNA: TGTGCCAGCAGCGGGGGGATGACAGGGAACAATGAAAAACTGTTTTTT.

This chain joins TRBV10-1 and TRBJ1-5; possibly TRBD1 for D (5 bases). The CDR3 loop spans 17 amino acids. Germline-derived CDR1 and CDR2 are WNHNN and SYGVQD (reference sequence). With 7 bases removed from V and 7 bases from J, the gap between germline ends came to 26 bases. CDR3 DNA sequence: TGCGCCAGCATCAATCGGTCGTCTAGGGGCTGTAGGCAGCCCCAGCATTTT. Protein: CASINRSSRGCRQPQHF.